This record looks at one TCR beta chain sequence and its context. Original processing methods: Estimation of nucleated cell counts was performed using reference gene primer amplification. Produced via immunoSEQ multiplex PCR; TCRdb's table is partial and in-frame only. The V and J calls and the clone size are those of that table, but D and trimming were determined from the DNA. The sample holds under 70,000 clones, under 90% seen once. The data originate from a study of blood T cell repertoires in COVID-19. Study-level background: Both acute and convalescent COVID-19 samples were obtained from the United States, Italy and Spain. The cDNA or gDNA used as material had been derived from T cells, B-cell-depleted T cells, or PBMCs.

The CDR3 is made up of 13 amino acids. Germline CDR1 is MNHEY and CDR2 is SVGAGI. V gave up 11 bases and J gave up 3 bases; unmatched junction bases: 9. The chain joins TRBV6-5 to TRBJ2-7, with 8 nucleotides matching TRBD2. The TCR sequence derives from a woman over 75 with acute or convalescent COVID-19. Sequencing was carried out using peripheral blood. The CDR3 DNA follows: TGTGCCGCAGGGAGCGGGGGAAACTACGAGCAGTACTTC. Amino acids: CAAGSGGNYEQYF.